Listed below are T cell receptor beta chains from one sample, sequenced in a study of human T cells and chemical hapten exposure. TCRdb processed the RACE reads anew with MiXCR; each CDR3 protein has one entry. The sample has some 57,000 distinct CDR3 sequences, about a tenth seen once. Material: whole blood, obtained in connection with sensitization to the hapten diphenylcyclopropenone (DPC). The source of these receptors is a woman between 45 and 65 years old with alopecia areata. Some clones in this sample may be carry-over from other donors' samples. The CDR3 runs from the conserved cysteine through the conserved F or W. The D gene is left open where the match is weak. A clone size is listed for some rows: how often the clone was seen (once, few, many), or a class if it is expanded.

V	D	J	size	CDR3	DNA
TRBV7-9	-	TRBJ2-7	-	CASSLSGDEQYF	TGTGCCAGCAGCTTATCGGGAGACGAGCAGTACTTC
TRBV7-8	-	TRBJ1-3	many	CASSLRSGRPYTIYF	TGTGCCAGCAGCTTACGATCGGGACGGCCGTACACCATATATTTT
TRBV12-3/TRBV12-4	-	TRBJ1-5	many	CASSNSDNQPQHF	TGTGCCAGCAGCAATAGCGATAATCAGCCCCAGCATTTT
TRBV28	-	TRBJ1-2	many	CASRLLDRDGYTF	TGTGCCAGCAGACTCCTCGACAGAGATGGCTACACCTTC
TRBV6-5	-	TRBJ2-1	many	CASSSPDTYHNEQFF	TGTGCCAGCAGTTCCCCAGACACGTACCACAATGAGCAGTTCTTC
TRBV2	TRBD1	TRBJ2-4	-	CASRDRLLAKNIQYF	TGTGCCAGCCGGGACAGACTTCTAGCCAAAAACATTCAGTACTTC
TRBV7-2	-	TRBJ1-5	-	CASSLSRDDQPQHF	TGTGCCAGCAGCTTATCTAGGGATGATCAGCCCCAGCATTTT
TRBV7-2	-	TRBJ1-1	many	CASSLGRSNTEAFF	TGTGCCAGCAGCTTGGGACGGTCGAACACTGAAGCTTTCTTT
TRBV7-8	-	TRBJ1-6	many	CASSFGGEGSPLHF	TGTGCCAGCAGCTTTGGCGGGGAAGGTTCACCCCTCCACTTT
TRBV3-1	-	TRBJ1-2	-	CASSQGAANYGYTF	TGTGCCAGCAGCCAAGGGGCGGCAAACTATGGCTACACCTTC
TRBV6-5	-	TRBJ1-1	few	CASSPGGVVVTEAFF	TGTGCCAGCAGCCCGGGCGGGGTTGTTGTCACTGAAGCTTTCTTT
TRBV7-6	TRBD1	TRBJ1-1	few	CASSLVGGASEAFF	TGTGCCAGCAGCTTAGTAGGGGGCGCAAGTGAAGCTTTCTTT
TRBV6-5	-	TRBJ2-3	few	CASAEGGTDTQYF	TGTGCCAGCGCGGAGGGGGGCACAGATACGCAGTATTTT
TRBV10-1	-	TRBJ2-1	few	CASSDRTGNEQFF	TGCGCCAGCAGTGACCGGACGGGGAATGAGCAGTTCTTC
TRBV29-1	-	TRBJ2-7	once	CSVGTQGTYEQYF	TGCAGCGTTGGTACTCAGGGGACCTACGAGCAGTACTTC
TRBV18	-	TRBJ2-7	many	CASSPNRAPAYEQYF	TGTGCCAGCTCACCAAACAGGGCCCCAGCCTACGAGCAGTACTTC
TRBV5-1	TRBD1	TRBJ1-2	-	CASSTGQGRGYTF	TGCGCCAGCAGCACGGGACAGGGAAGGGGCTACACCTTC
TRBV11-2	-	TRBJ1-2	-	CASSPSLNYGYTF	TGTGCCAGCAGCCCCTCGCTTAACTATGGCTACACCTTC
TRBV10-2	-	TRBJ2-5	few	CASSESYGETQYF	TGCGCCAGCAGTGAGTCTTACGGTGAGACCCAGTACTTC
TRBV28	-	TRBJ2-7	medium-sized	CASSFSSEQYF	TGTGCCAGCAGTTTCTCCTCTGAGCAGTACTTC
TRBV7-6	-	TRBJ1-4	many	CASSLVPNEKLFF	TGTGCCAGCAGCTTGGTACCTAATGAAAAACTGTTTTTT
TRBV20-1	TRBD1	TRBJ1-5	-	CSARGQLTGQPQHF	TGCAGTGCCAGGGGGCAGCTCACGGGGCAGCCCCAGCATTTT
TRBV7-2	-	TRBJ2-2	many	CASTGANTGELFF	TGTGCCAGCACGGGGGCGAACACCGGGGAGCTGTTTTTT
TRBV18	TRBD1	TRBJ2-5	-	CVSSRFGQGGETQYF	TGTGTCAGCTCAAGGTTCGGACAGGGAGGAGAGACCCAGTACTTC
TRBV29-1	-	TRBJ2-1	-	CSNRDKGRNEQFF	TGCAGCAACCGGGACAAGGGTCGTAATGAGCAGTTCTTC
TRBV10-1	-	TRBJ1-1	many	CASMNTGFTEAFF	TGCGCCAGCATGAATACAGGTTTCACTGAAGCTTTCTTT
TRBV6-2/TRBV6-3	TRBD1	TRBJ2-2	many	CASRDTGGTGELFF	TGTGCCAGCAGAGACACAGGGGGCACCGGGGAGCTGTTTTTT
TRBV19	TRBD1	TRBJ2-7	-	CASSSRDRGHEQYF	TGTGCCAGTAGTTCCCGGGACAGGGGTCACGAGCAGTACTTC
TRBV5-1	-	TRBJ2-3	-	CASSLAGEGRDTQYF	TGCGCCAGCAGCTTGGCGGGAGAGGGGCGAGATACGCAGTATTTT
TRBV29-1	TRBD1	TRBJ2-7	-	CSVSVQGAYEQYF	TGCAGCGTTTCCGTCCAGGGGGCATACGAGCAGTACTTC
TRBV7-2	TRBD2	TRBJ2-7	few	CASSSRQALAGFRGYEQYF	TGTGCCAGCAGCTCACGACAAGCTCTAGCGGGCTTTCGCGGGTACGAGCAGTACTTC
TRBV6-2/TRBV6-3	TRBD1	TRBJ1-5	many	CASGDRVPQPQHF	TGTGCCAGCGGAGACAGGGTCCCTCAGCCCCAGCATTTT
TRBV3-1	-	TRBJ1-2	-	CASSLNGANYGYTF	TGTGCCAGCAGCCTTAACGGAGCTAACTATGGCTACACCTTC